The 18 T cell receptor beta chains below come from one sample, sequenced in a study of T cells in Graves' hyperthyroidism and ophthalmopathy. There were TCR beta CDR3 regions amplified from RNA transcripts. HTBI primers were employed in a first-round RT-PCR of the TCR CDR3. TCRdb fed the multiplex PCR reads into MiXCR, producing one record per CDR3 protein. The profile shows some 600,000 distinct CDR3 sequences, about 15% of them singletons. What was sequenced was blood. These receptors were obtained from a woman aged 30 to 39 with Graves' hyperthyroidism that later progressed to Graves' ophthalmopathy.

V usage is TRBV12-3 or TRBV12-4 and J usage is TRBJ1-1; D may be TRBD1 (5 bases). Trimming pared 5 bases from V and 3 bases from J, leaving 16 bases between. There are 15 residues in the CDR3. The DNA for the CDR3 is TGTGCCAGCAGTCTAAGTTGGGGAGGGGACACTGAAGCTTTCTTT. Its protein product is CASSLSWGGDTEAFF.

The chain recombines TRBV9 with TRBJ2-2, with 7 positions matching TRBD2. Germline V gene sequence: CDR1 SGDLS, CDR2 YYNGEE. V was clipped by 6 bases and J by 5 bases; unmatched bases: 10. This CDR3 comprises 15 residues. Written as DNA, the CDR3 is TGTGCCAGCACCCCGAGAGGGGAGGGTACCGGGGAGCTGTTTTTT. This gives the protein CASTPRGEGTGELFF.

This clonotype came up many times. A read error may produce the germline difference seen at one junction end. V is TRBV20-1 and J is TRBJ1-2, with D possibly matching TRBD1 (5 bases). The V gene's germline CDR1 is DFQATT and CDR2 SNEGSKA (reference sequence). The CDR3 is 12 residues long. CDR3 sequence reads: CSARDSNYGYTF. The CDR3 DNA is TGCAGTGCTCGAGACAGTAACTATGGCTACACCTTC.

V is TRBV12-3 or TRBV12-4 and J is TRBJ1-5; no reliable D call. V lost 2 bases and J 5 bases, leaving 10 bases between the germline ends. This CDR3 is 14 amino acids long. The CDR3 protein is CASSLRETDQPQHF. The CDR3, as DNA: TGTGCCAGCAGTTTACGAGAGACCGATCAGCCCCAGCATTTT.

There are a few counts of this clonotype. The chain employs TRBV4-2 and TRBJ2-3; 11 nucleotides agree with TRBD2. This CDR3 is 16 amino acids long. The V segment lost 2 bases and the J segment 4 bases; nucleotides outside the gene matches: 5. The germline gives CDR1 LGHNA, CDR2 YNFKEQ. CDR3 nucleotide sequence: TGTGCCAGCAGCCAAAAGACTAGCGGGAAGCCAGATACGCAGTATTTT. Its translation: CASSQKTSGKPDTQYF.

With regard to this clonotype: An end of the junction differs from the germline gene, which may be a read error. The chain recombines TRBV28 with TRBJ2-3, with D possibly TRBD2 on 6 matching bases. Germline V gives CDR1 MDHEN, CDR2 SYDVKM. This CDR3 has 16 amino acids. Written as DNA, the CDR3 is TGTGCCAGCAGTACATCACCGGGACTGACCACAGATACGCAGTTTTTT. Its translation is CASSTSPGLTTDTQFF.

The chain employs TRBV27 and TRBJ2-7; possible D gene TRBD1, 6 bases. Germline CDR1 and CDR2: MNHEY and SMNVEV (reference sequence). This CDR3 contains 13 residues. Trimming removed 4 bases at V and 5 bases at J, with 12 bases between. The CDR3, as DNA: TGTGCCAGCAGTTCCGTACAGGGCCACGAGCAGTACTTC. It specifies CASSSVQGHEQYF.

The V and J genes are TRBV30 and TRBJ1-2; TRBD1 aligns across 9 bases. The germline CDR1 and CDR2 sequences are GTSNPN and SVGIG (reference sequence). J gave up 4 bases and V 0 bases, and 3 bases lay outside the gene matches. The CDR3 runs 14 residues. CDR3 nucleotide sequence: TGTGCCTGGAGTGTACTGACAGGGGGCTATGGCTACACCTTC. Its translation is CAWSVLTGGYGYTF.

The V and J genes are TRBV24-1 and TRBJ2-2, with TRBD2 identical over 7 bases. This CDR3 is built from 16 residues. CDR1 and CDR2 (germline): KGHDR, SFDVKD. Trimming removed 4 bases from V and 4 bases from J; junction bases left unmatched: 8. The CDR3 protein is CATSDRLAGSTGELFF. CDR3 in DNA: TGTGCCACCAGTGACCGACTAGCTGGAAGCACCGGGGAGCTGTTTTTT.

The table lists this clonotype with many counts. V is TRBV27 and J is TRBJ1-1; TRBD1 might be the D (5 bases). The CDR3 runs 14 residues. The V end lost 3 bases, the J end lost 5 bases, and 13 bases lay between the germline ends. The germline V gene encodes CDR1 MNHEY and CDR2 SMNVEV (reference sequence). CDR3 sequence reads: CASSFRASGTEAFF. CDR3 DNA: TGTGCCAGCAGTTTCAGGGCTTCGGGTACTGAAGCTTTCTTT.

The table lists this clonotype with a few counts. The V and J genes are TRBV24-1 and TRBJ2-1; 8 positions agree with TRBD1. The CDR3 has 16 residues. The ends lost 3 bases at V and 6 bases at J; junction bases unmatched: 9. Germline loops: CDR1 KGHDR, CDR2 SFDVKD. CDR3 nucleotides: TGTGCCACCAGTGATAGACAGGGGTTTGGGGCCAATGAGCAGTTCTTC. Amino acids: CATSDRQGFGANEQFF.

J is TRBJ2-2 and V is TRBV24-1, with 9 nucleotides matching TRBD2. There are 16 residues in the CDR3. J lost 2 bases, V lost 1 base, and 1 base had no gene match. Germline V CDR1 and CDR2: KGHDR, SFDVKD. The CDR3 nucleotides read TGTGCCACCAGTGATTTTAGCGGGAGTAACACCGGGGAGCTGTTTTTT. It translates to CATSDFSGSNTGELFF.

The gene calls are TRBV14 and TRBJ2-2; D ambiguous. The CDR3 totals 13 residues. The V and J ends lost 8 bases and 1 base respectively, with 8 bases between them. Germline CDR1 SGHDN, CDR2 FVKESK. The CDR3 loop is CASQPRNTGELFF. DNA for the CDR3: TGTGCCAGCCAGCCCAGGAACACCGGGGAGCTGTTTTTT.

This clonotype was seen repeatedly, ten times or more. The chain links TRBV24-1 to TRBJ2-7; 9 bases line up with TRBD1. Germline loops: CDR1 KGHDR, CDR2 SFDVKD. V gave up 2 bases and J gave up 6 bases; unmatched junction bases: 4. The CDR3 has 14 residues. The CDR3 region is CATSDSWTGAEQYF. For the CDR3, the DNA is TGTGCCACCAGTGATTCGTGGACAGGGGCCGAGCAGTACTTC.

The sample holds many counts of this clonotype. This chain joins TRBV7-9 and TRBJ2-5; D call uncertain. Germline V gene data show CDR1 as SEHNR and CDR2 as FQNEAQ (reference sequence). With 0 bases removed from V and 4 bases from J, the gap between germline ends came to 15 bases. CDR3 length: 16 residues. The DNA of the CDR3 is TGTGCCAGCAGCTTAGCCGTTGGTCCCTCTTTAGAGACCCAGTACTTC. Translated, it gives CASSLAVGPSLETQYF.

In this sample, this clonotype turned up many times. This rearrangement joins TRBV12-3 or TRBV12-4 to TRBJ2-2; D is possibly TRBD1 (6 bases). V gave up 6 bases and J gave up 2 bases, with 13 bases separating them. The CDR3 is 15 amino acids. In DNA form, the CDR3 reads TGTGCCAGCAGCCAGAGGGGGAGTAACACCGGGGAGCTGTTTTTT. Translation gives CASSQRGSNTGELFF.

This clonotype has just a few counts. This chain connects TRBV5-1 to TRBJ2-7; TRBD1 matches 9 bases. CDR3 length: 15 residues. CDR1 is SGHRS, CDR2 YFSETQ, per germline. V shed 0 bases and J 2 bases; nucleotides not matched to a gene: 3. The CDR3 bases are TGCGCCAGCAGCTTGGCACAGGGGGCCCCCTACGAGCAGTACTTC. This encodes CASSLAQGAPYEQYF. Combining the CDR3 with reference TRBV5-1 and TRBJ2-7 gives the whole variable domain KAGVTQTPRYLIKTRGQQVTLSCSPISGHRSVSWYQQTPGQGLQFLFEYFSETQRNKGNFPGRFSGRQFSNSRSEMNVSTLELGDSALYLCASSLAQGAPYEQYFGPGTRLTVT.

This clonotype showed up many times. The chain is built from TRBV27 and TRBJ2-7; 7 positions match TRBD1. V dropped 10 bases and J dropped 6; count of bases not matched to a gene: 15. CDR3 size: 14 residues. From germline, CDR1 is MNHEY and CDR2 SMNVEV (reference sequence). DNA for the CDR3: TGTGCCATCGAGGACAGGCTGCTGGATAGCGAGCAGTACTTC. It encodes CAIEDRLLDSEQYF.